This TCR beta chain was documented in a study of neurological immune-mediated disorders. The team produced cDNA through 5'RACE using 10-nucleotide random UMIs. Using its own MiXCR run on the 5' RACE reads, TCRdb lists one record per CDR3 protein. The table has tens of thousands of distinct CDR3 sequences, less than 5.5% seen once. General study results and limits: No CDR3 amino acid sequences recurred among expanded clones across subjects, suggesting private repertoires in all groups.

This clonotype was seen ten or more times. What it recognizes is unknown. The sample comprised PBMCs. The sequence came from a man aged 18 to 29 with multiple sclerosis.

The DNA of the CDR3 is TGTGCCAGCAGCCAAGAGGGGACTAGCGGGAGGGCCGGAGATACGCAGTATTTT. This codes for CASSQEGTSGRAGDTQYF. The chain uses TRBV4-2 and TRBJ2-3, with 16 bases aligning to TRBD2. CDR3 size: 18 residues. V trimming: 0 bases; J trimming: 5 bases; junction bases outside the gene matches: 5. CDR1 and CDR2 (germline): LGHNA, YNFKEQ.